These 9 T cell receptor beta chains were sequenced from one sample in a study of shared clonotypes between healthy human individuals. The repertoire was sequenced with immunoSEQ multiplex PCR; TCRdb's copy has only in-frame clones and lacks some. The profile covers 2 million to 2.5 million clones, with 90% to 95% appearing a single time and 0.39% taken by the ten largest. What was sequenced was naive CD4+ T cells from PBMCs. Subset given: CD45RA+ positively selected. Every receptor here comes from a man aged 18 to 35 in good health. Some clones in this sample may be carry-over from other donors' samples.

The rearrangement links TRBV10-1 to TRBJ1-1; D not certain. The length of the CDR3 is 13 residues. V was shortened by 2 bases and J by 1 base, with 5 bases between the two germline ends. CDR1 and CDR2 from the germline V gene are WNHNN and SYGVQD (reference sequence). The DNA of the CDR3 is TGCGCCAGCAGTGAGATGTGGAACACTGAAGCTTTCTTT. It is translated as CASSEMWNTEAFF.

The chain recombines TRBV6-5 with TRBJ1-2; no definite D call. Trimming pared 0 bases from V and 7 bases from J, leaving 12 bases between. Germline CDR1 reads MNHEY; CDR2 reads SVGAGI. The CDR3 extends over 14 amino acids. The CDR3, as DNA: TGTGCCAGCAGTTACTCGTCGCAGCGGGCTGGCTACACCTTC. Translated, it gives CASSYSSQRAGYTF.

This chain connects TRBV7-8 to TRBJ1-1; D remains unclear. CDR1 is SGHVS, CDR2 FQNEAQ, per germline. Trimming took off 2 bases at V and 6 bases at J, with 19 bases between the two ends. CDR3 length equals 16 residues. CDR3 coding DNA: TGTGCCAGCAGCTTAAGCCTAGCGGGAGCCGTGGCTGAAGCTTTCTTT. Encoded protein: CASSLSLAGAVAEAFF.

The V gene is TRBV7-9, the J gene TRBJ2-5; a possible D gene is TRBD2 (5 bases). The J call may be incorrect, as the DNA end agrees better with TRBJ2-7. This CDR3 has 17 residues. CDR1 is SEHNR and CDR2 is FQNEAQ in the germline V gene (reference sequence). The CDR3 region is CASSLAMGGLSSYEQYF. The DNA for the CDR3 is TGTGCCAGCAGCTTAGCGATGGGCGGGCTCAGCTCCTACGAGCAGTACTTC.

This clone was counted between two and nine times. The genes are TRBV20-1 and TRBJ1-1; TRBD1 aligns across 10 bases. The CDR3 has 11 residues. CDR1 and CDR2 (germline): DFQATT, SNEGSKA (reference sequence). The CDR3 reads CRGTGEAEAFF. As DNA, the CDR3 is TGCAGAGGGACAGGGGAGGCTGAAGCTTTCTTT.

The chain joins TRBV2 to TRBJ2-7; 7 bases line up with TRBD2. Germline loops: CDR1 SNHLY, CDR2 FYNNEI. V lost 6 bases to trimming and J lost 2 bases; unmatched junction nucleotides: 4. This CDR3 contains 13 residues. In DNA form, the CDR3 reads TGTGCCAGCAGCAGACTAGCCGCCTACGAGCAGTACTTC. Its translation: CASSRLAAYEQYF.

The rearrangement joins TRBV5-1 to TRBJ2-1; D is unresolved. Trimming cost V 0 bases and J 10 bases, with 11 bases left between them. CDR3 length equals 13 residues. Germline V gene sequence: CDR1 SGHRS, CDR2 YFSETQ. CDR3 protein: CASSLDWGWEQFF. CDR3 bases: TGCGCCAGCAGCTTGGACTGGGGATGGGAGCAGTTCTTC.

This clone was counted once. The chain combines TRBV28 with TRBJ2-7, with TRBD1 identical over 10 bases. This CDR3 has 16 amino acids. Germline V gives CDR1 MDHEN, CDR2 SYDVKM. V lost 6 bases, J lost 1 base, and 9 bases stayed unmatched. CDR3 region: CASRGTGAPNSYEQYF. The DNA for the CDR3 is TGTGCCAGCAGGGGGACAGGGGCCCCCAATTCCTACGAGCAGTACTTC. The whole variable domain, remainder taken from reference TRBV28 and TRBJ2-7, is DVKVTQSSRYLVKRTGEKVFLECVQDMDHENMFWYRQDPGLGLRLIYFSYDVKMKEKGDIPEGYSVSREKKERFSLILESASTNQTSMYLCASRGTGAPNSYEQYFGPGTRLTVT.

Points on this clone: Distinct nucleotide sequences in the sample also encode this CDR3. The rearrangement links TRBV29-1 to TRBJ2-7, with 8 bases aligning to TRBD1. The CDR3 has 12 amino acids. After removal of 6 bases from V and 1 base from J, the junction contained 2 bases not matched to a gene. Germline V lookup: CDR1 SQVTM, CDR2 ANQGSEA. The CDR3 DNA is TGCAGCGTCGGACAGGGTTCCTACGAGCAGTACTTC. Translating it yields CSVGQGSYEQYF.